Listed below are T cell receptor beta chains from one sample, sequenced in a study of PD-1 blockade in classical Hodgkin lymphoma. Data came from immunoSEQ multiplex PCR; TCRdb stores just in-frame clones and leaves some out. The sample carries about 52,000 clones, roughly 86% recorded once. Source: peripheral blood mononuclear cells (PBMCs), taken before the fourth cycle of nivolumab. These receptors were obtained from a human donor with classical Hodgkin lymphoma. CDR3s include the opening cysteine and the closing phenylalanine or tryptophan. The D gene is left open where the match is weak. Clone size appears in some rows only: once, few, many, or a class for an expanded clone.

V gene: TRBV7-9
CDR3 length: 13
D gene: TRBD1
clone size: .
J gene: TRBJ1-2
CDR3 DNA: TGTGCCAGCCGGACAGGTCCCCGAGATGGCTACACCTTC
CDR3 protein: CASRTGPRDGYTF

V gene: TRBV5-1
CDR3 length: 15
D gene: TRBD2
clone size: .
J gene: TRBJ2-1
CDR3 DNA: TGCGCCAGCAAGACTAGCAGCGGCTCCTACAATGAGCAGTTCTTC
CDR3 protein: CASKTSSGSYNEQFF

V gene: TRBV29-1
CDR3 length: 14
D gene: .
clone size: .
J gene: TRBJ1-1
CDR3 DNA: TGCAGCGTTCGGGGCGCCGACGGGAACACTGAAGCTTTCTTT
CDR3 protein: CSVRGADGNTEAFF

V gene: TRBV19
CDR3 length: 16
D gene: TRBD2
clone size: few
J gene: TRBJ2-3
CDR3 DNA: TGTGCCAGTAGTATGGCGGTCGGGGGGAGCACAGATACGCAGTATTTT
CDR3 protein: CASSMAVGGSTDTQYF

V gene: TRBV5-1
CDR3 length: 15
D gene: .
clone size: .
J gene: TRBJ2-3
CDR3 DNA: TGCGCCAGCAGCTTGGATCCACTAAACACAGATACGCAGTATTTT
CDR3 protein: CASSLDPLNTDTQYF

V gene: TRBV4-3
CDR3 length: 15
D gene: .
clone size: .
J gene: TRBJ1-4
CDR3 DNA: TGCGCCAGCAGCCAAAACCCAGGGATTAATGAAAAACTGTTTTTT
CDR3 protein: CASSQNPGINEKLFF

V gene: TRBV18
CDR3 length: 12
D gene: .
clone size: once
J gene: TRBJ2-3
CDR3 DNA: TGTGCCAGCTCACCAAAGACAGATACGCAGTATTTT
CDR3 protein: CASSPKTDTQYF

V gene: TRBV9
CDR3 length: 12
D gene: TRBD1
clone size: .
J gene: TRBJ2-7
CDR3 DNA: TGTGCCAGCAGCGGGGACAGCTACGAGCAGTACTTC
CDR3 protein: CASSGDSYEQYF

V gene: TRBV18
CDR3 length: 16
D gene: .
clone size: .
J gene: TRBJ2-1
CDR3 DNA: TGTGCCAGCTCATTCGCGGGACAGTCCTTCAAAAATGAGCAGTTCTTC
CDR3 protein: CASSFAGQSFKNEQFF

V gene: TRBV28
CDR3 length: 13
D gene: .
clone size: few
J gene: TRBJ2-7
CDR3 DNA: TGTGCCAGCAGTTTCCCGACCGCCGGTGGGGAGTACTTC
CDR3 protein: CASSFPTAGGEYF

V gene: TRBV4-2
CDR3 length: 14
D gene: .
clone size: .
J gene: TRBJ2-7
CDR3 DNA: TGTGCCAGCAGCCAAGGGGCCCGCTCCTACGAGCAGTACTTC
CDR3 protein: CASSQGARSYEQYF

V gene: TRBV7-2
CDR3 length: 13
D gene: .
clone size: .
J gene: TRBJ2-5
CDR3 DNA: TGTGCCAGCAGCTTAGGCCTAGGGAAGACCCAGTACTTC
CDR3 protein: CASSLGLGKTQYF

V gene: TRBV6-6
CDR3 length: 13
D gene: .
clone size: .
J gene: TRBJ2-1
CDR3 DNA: TGTGCCAGCAGTTTACAGGGCGCGCGTGAGCAGTTCTTC
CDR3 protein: CASSLQGAREQFF

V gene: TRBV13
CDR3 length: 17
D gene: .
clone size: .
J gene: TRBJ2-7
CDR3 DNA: TGTGCCAGCAGCCTAGCCGCCGGGGGAGTCCCGATCTACGAGCAGTACTTC
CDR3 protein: CASSLAAGGVPIYEQYF

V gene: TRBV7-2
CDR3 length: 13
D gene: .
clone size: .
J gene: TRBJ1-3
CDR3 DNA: TGTGCCAGCGGGCTCGAGTCTGGAAACACCATATATTTT
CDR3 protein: CASGLESGNTIYF

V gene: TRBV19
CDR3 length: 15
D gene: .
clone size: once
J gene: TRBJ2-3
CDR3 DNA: TGTGCCAGTAGTACCTGGCAAGGGAGCACAGATACGCAGTATTTT
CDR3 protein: CASSTWQGSTDTQYF

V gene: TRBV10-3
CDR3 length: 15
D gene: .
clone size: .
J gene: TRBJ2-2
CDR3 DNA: TGTGCCATCAGTGAAAGAGGGACCAACACCGGGGAGCTGTTTTTT
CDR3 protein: CAISERGTNTGELFF

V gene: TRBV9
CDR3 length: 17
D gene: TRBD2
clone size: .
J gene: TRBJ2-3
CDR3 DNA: TGTGCCAGCAGCTTTTCCCAACTAGCGGGAGGGACAGATACGCAGTATTTT
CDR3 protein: CASSFSQLAGGTDTQYF

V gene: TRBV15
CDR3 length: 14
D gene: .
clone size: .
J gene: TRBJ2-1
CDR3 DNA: TGTGCCACCAGCGCCCGGGAATCCTACAATGAGCAGTTCTTC
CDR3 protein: CATSARESYNEQFF

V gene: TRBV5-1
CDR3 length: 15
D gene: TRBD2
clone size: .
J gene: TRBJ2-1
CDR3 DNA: TGCGCCAGCAGCTTGGTTGCGGGAGAGACGAATGAGCAGTTCTTC
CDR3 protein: CASSLVAGETNEQFF

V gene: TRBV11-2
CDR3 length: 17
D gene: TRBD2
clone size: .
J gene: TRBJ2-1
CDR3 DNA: TGTGCCAGCAGCTCCTCCGGACTAGCGGGGGGGCGGAATGAGCAGTTCTTC
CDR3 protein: CASSSSGLAGGRNEQFF

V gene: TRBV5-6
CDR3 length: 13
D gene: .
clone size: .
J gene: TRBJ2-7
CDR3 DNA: TGTGCCAGCAGCTTAGGCTTCGCCTACGAGCAGTACTTC
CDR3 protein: CASSLGFAYEQYF

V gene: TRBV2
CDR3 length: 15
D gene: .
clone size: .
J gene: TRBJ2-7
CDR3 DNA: TGTGCCAGCAGTGCGGGGTTTCTTAGCTCCTACGAGCAGTACTTC
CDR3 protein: CASSAGFLSSYEQYF

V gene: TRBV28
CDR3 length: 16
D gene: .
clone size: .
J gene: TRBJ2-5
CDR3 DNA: TGTGCCAGCAGTTTTTCGGGCGGGGTTGGAGAAGAGACCCAGTACTTC
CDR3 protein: CASSFSGGVGEETQYF

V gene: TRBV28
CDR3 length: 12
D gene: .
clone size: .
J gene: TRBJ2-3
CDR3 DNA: TGTGCCAGCAGTTTGGGCGCAGATACGCAGTATTTT
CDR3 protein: CASSLGADTQYF

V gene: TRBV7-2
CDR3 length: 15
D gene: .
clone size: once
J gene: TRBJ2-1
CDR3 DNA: TGTGCCAGCAGCTTATTTGGGTACGGGGGCAATGAGCAGTTCTTC
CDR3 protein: CASSLFGYGGNEQFF

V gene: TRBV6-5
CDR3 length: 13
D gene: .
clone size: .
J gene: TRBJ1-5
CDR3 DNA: TGTGCCAGCAGCGGGACGGCGAATCAGCCCCAGCATTTT
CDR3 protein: CASSGTANQPQHF

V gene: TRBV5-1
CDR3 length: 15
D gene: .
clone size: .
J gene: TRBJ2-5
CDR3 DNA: TGCGCCAGCAGCTTGGGAGGGGGGAAAGGAGAGACCCAGTACTTC
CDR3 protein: CASSLGGGKGETQYF

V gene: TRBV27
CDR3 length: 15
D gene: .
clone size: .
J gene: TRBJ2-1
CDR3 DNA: TGTGCCAGCAGTTTTGGGGGCTTAACCTACAATGAGCAGTTCTTC
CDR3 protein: CASSFGGLTYNEQFF

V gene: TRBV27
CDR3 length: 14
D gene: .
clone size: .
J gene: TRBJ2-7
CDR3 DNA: TGTGCCAGCAGTTCCCCTACGGCCCTCAGCGAGCAGTACTTC
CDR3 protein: CASSSPTALSEQYF

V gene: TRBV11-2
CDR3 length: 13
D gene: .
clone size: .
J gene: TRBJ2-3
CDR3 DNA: TGTGCCAGCAGCCCTAGGGGGGGGGATACGCAGTATTTT
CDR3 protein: CASSPRGGDTQYF

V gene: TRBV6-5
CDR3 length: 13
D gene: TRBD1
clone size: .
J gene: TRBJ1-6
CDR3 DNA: TGTGCCAGCAGTTGGGACAGAAACTCACCCCTCCACTTT
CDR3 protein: CASSWDRNSPLHF

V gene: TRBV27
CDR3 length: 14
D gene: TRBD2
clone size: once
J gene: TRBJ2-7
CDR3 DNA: TGTGCCAGCAGCCGACTAGCGGGAGCGGACGAGCAGTACTTC
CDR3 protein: CASSRLAGADEQYF

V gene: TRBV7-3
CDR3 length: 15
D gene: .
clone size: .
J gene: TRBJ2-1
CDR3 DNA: TGTGCCAGCAGCCCCCGACAAGGGACAATCAATGAGCAGTTCTTC
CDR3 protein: CASSPRQGTINEQFF

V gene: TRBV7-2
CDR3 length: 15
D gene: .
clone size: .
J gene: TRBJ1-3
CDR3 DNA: TGTGCCAGCAGCCCCTCTCGGGCGGCTGGAAACACCATATATTTT
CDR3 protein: CASSPSRAAGNTIYF

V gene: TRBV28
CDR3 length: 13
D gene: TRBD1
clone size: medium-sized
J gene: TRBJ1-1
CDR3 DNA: TGTGCCAGCAGTCCGGGACAGGACCCCCCAGCTTTCTTT
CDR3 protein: CASSPGQDPPAFF

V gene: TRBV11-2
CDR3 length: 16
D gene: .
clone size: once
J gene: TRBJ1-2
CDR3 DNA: TGTGCCAGCAGCCGGACCGGGGACCCAAGGGCCTATGGCTACACCTTC
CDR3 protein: CASSRTGDPRAYGYTF

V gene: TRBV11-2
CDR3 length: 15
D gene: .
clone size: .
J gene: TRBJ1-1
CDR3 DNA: TGTGCCAGCAGCTTAGGAGGTTGGGTTGGAACTGAAGCTTTCTTT
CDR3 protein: CASSLGGWVGTEAFF

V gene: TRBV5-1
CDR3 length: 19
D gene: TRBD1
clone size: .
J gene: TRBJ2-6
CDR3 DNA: TGCGCCAGCAGCTTATCTAATAGGGGACAGCGATCTGGGGCCAACGTCCTGACTTTC
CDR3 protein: CASSLSNRGQRSGANVLTF

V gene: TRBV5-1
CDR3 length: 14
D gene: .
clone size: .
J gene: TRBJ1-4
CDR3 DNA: TGCGCCAGCAGCTTGGACACAACTAATGAAAAACTGTTTTTT
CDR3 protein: CASSLDTTNEKLFF

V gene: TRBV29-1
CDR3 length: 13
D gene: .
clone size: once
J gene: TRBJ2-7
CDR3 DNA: TGCAGCGTTGAAGATGGGACAAGCTACGAGCAGTACTTC
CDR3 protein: CSVEDGTSYEQYF

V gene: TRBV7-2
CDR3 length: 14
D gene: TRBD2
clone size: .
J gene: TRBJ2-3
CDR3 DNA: TGTGCCAGCAGCCTTAGCGGGGGCACAGATACGCAGTATTTT
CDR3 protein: CASSLSGGTDTQYF

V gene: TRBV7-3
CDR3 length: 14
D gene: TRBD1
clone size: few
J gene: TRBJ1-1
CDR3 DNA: TGTGCCAGCAGCCCGGGACAGGGACACACTGAAGCTTTCTTT
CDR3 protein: CASSPGQGHTEAFF

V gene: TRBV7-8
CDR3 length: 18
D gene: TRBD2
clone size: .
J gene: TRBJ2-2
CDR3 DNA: TGTGCCAGCAGCTTATTACCTAGCGGGAGGTTCAACACCGGGGAGCTGTTTTTT
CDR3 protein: CASSLLPSGRFNTGELFF

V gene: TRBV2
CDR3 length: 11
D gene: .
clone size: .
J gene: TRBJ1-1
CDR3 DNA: TGTGCCAGCAAATTGAACACTGAAGCTTTCTTT
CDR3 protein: CASKLNTEAFF

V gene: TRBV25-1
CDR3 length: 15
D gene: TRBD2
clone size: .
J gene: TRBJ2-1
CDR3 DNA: TGTGCCAGCACCGGGACTAGCGGGAGCTTCCACGAGCAGTTCTTC
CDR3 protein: CASTGTSGSFHEQFF

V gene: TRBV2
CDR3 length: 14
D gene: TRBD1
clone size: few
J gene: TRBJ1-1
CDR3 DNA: TGTGCCAGCAGTGAAGACAGGGGCGTCACTGAAGCTTTCTTT
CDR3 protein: CASSEDRGVTEAFF

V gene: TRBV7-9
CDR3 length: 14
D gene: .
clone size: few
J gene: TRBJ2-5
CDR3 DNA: TGTGCCAGCAGCGTTATAGCGGATCAAGAGACCCAGTACTTC
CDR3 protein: CASSVIADQETQYF

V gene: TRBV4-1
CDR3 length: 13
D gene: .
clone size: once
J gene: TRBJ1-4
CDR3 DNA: TGCGCCAGCAGCAGGGGGGTATTCGAAAAACTGTTTTTT
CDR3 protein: CASSRGVFEKLFF

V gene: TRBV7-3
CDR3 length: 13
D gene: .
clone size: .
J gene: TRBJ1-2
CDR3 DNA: TGTGCCAGCAGCCCCCAGGGGAACTATGGCTACACCTTC
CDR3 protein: CASSPQGNYGYTF

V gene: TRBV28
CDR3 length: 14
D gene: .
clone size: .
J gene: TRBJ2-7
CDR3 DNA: TGTGCCAGCAGTTTTCTTGGGAGCTCCTACGAGCAGTACTTC
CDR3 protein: CASSFLGSSYEQYF

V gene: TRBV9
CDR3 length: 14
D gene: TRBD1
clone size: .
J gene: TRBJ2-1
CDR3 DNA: TGTGCCAGCAGCGTAGAGGGGGCTGGGGATGAGCAGTTCTTC
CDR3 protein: CASSVEGAGDEQFF

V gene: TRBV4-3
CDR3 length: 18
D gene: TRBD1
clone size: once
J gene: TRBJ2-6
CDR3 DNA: TGCGCCAGCAGCCCCCGGACAGGGGACTGGGCTGGGGCCAACGTCCTGACTTTC
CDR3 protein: CASSPRTGDWAGANVLTF

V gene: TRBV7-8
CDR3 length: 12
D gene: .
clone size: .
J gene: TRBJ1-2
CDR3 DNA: TGTGCCAGCAGCTTGGCAGGCGATGGCTACACCTTC
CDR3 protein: CASSLAGDGYTF